This T cell receptor beta chain derives from a study of blood T cell repertoires in COVID-19. Method: immunoSEQ multiplex PCR; TCRdb's copy keeps in-frame clones and lacks some. Of some 57,000 clones listed, around 86% were seen once; the top ten hold roughly 10%. This CDR3 has 18 residues. This TCR was recovered from a human donor in a cohort sampled during active COVID-19. The chain has TRBV12-2 and TRBJ1-2; no check of the table's D call, TRBD1, against the DNA was made. TRBV12-2 is a pseudogene locus. Sequencing was carried out using peripheral blood. The chain's CDR3 is CASRLTRDRVTWGYGYTF. The CDR3 DNA reads TGTGCAAGTCGCTTAACGCGGGACAGGGTAACCTGGGGGTATGGCTACACCTTC.